Detailed here is one TCR beta chain. The data were obtained in a study of blood T cell repertoires in COVID-19. Only in-frame clones appear in the TCRdb table, and some are missing; sequencing was by immunoSEQ multiplex PCR. In the table there are a few hundred thousand clones, 70% to 90% of which are singletons. Trimming took 6 bases from V and 5 from J; bases not matched to a gene: 22. Germline CDR1 reads SGHRS; CDR2 reads YFSETQ. This CDR3 spans 18 amino acids. V usage is TRBV5-1 and J usage is TRBJ2-7, with 8 positions matching TRBD2. This receptor was taken from a woman aged 55-69 years with COVID-19, enrolled during active disease. Material: peripheral blood. CDR3: CASKSFPGGSGGHNEQYF. The CDR3 bases are TGCGCCAGCAAGTCTTTCCCCGGGGGAAGCGGGGGTCACAACGAGCAGTACTTC.